One and the same sample provided the 28 T cell receptor beta chains below, sequenced in a study of blood T cell repertoires in COVID-19. The table came from immunoSEQ multiplex PCR; TCRdb's copy has only in-frame clones and leaves some out. This sample yields 250,000 to 300,000 clones, of which 70% to 90% are seen a single time; 5% to 8% belongs to the top ten. Source material: PBMCs or T cells enriched from blood (not recorded which). These receptors originate from a woman between 45 and 65 years old who had been exposed to COVID-19.

The CDR3 DNA reads TGTGCCAGCCGTCTCGGTAGAAGTCAGCCCCAGCATTTT. Translated, it gives CASRLGRSQPQHF. This chain links TRBV19 with TRBJ1-5, with D unresolved. The germline gives CDR1 LNHDA, CDR2 SQIVND (reference sequence). The CDR3 runs to 13 residues. Trimming shortened V by 9 bases and J by 6 bases, and 15 bases separated the two germline ends.

Written as DNA, the CDR3 is TGTGCCAGTAGTCGACAGGGGAGGAACACTGAAGCTTTCTTT. This gives the protein CASSRQGRNTEAFF. The chain joins TRBV19 to TRBJ1-1; 8 nucleotides match TRBD1. V lost 5 bases and J lost 1; bases outside the gene matches: 3. The CDR3 length is 14 residues. CDR1 LNHDA and CDR2 SQIVND come from the germline V gene (reference sequence).

This rearrangement joins TRBV7-3 to TRBJ2-3, with D possibly matching TRBD2 (7 bases). Looked up from germline, CDR1 is SGHTA and CDR2 is FQGTGA. V lost 5 bases, J lost 5 bases, and 17 bases lay in between. CDR3 size: 15 residues. CDR3 loop: CASSNRAGALDTQYF. The CDR3 DNA reads as TGTGCCAGCAGCAACAGGGCGGGGGCACTAGATACGCAGTATTTT.

The chain has TRBV10-3 and TRBJ2-3, with 10 bases matching TRBD2. Germline lookup yields CDR1 ENHRY and CDR2 SYGVKD. The CDR3 has 13 amino acids. The J segment lost 4 bases and the V segment lost 10 bases, leaving 5 bases of the junction unmatched. Here the CDR3 reads CATSGGAADTQYF. The CDR3 DNA reads as TGTGCCACGAGCGGGGGGGCCGCAGATACGCAGTATTTT.

The V gene is TRBV18, the J gene TRBJ1-4, with TRBD1 matching 7 bases. Trimming removed 2 bases from V and 8 bases from J; junction bases left unmatched: 14. Germline CDR1 is KGHSH and CDR2 is LQKENI. This CDR3 is built from 17 residues. CDR3 sequence: CASSPMQRGLGQEKLFF. DNA for the CDR3: TGTGCCAGCTCACCAATGCAGAGGGGGCTGGGACAAGAAAAACTGTTTTTT. Drawing the rest from reference TRBV18 and TRBJ1-4, the complete variable domain is NAGVMQNPRHLVRRRGQEARLRCSPMKGHSHVYWYRQLPEEGLKFMVYLQKENIIDESGMPKERFSAEFPKEGPSILRIQQVVRGDSAAYFCASSPMQRGLGQEKLFFGSGTQLSVL.

This chain uses TRBV25-1 with TRBJ2-3, with D uncertain. V lost 3 bases and J 3 bases, leaving 10 bases between the germline ends. The CDR3 is 14 residues long. The germline V gene has CDR1 MGHDK and CDR2 SYGVNS. CDR3 bases: TGTGCCAGCAGTGATGCCAGGCTTACAGATACGCAGTATTTT. Translated: CASSDARLTDTQYF.

This rearrangement joins TRBV6-1 to TRBJ1-4; 7 bases match TRBD1. The ends lost 6 bases at V and 4 bases at J; junction bases unmatched: 5. Germline V gene data show CDR1 as MNHNS and CDR2 as SASEGT. This CDR3 comprises 14 residues. Here the CDR3 reads CASRGNRGNEKLFF. CDR3 sequence (DNA): TGTGCCAGCAGAGGGAACAGGGGTAATGAAAAACTGTTTTTT.

V is TRBV5-4 and J is TRBJ2-1, with D maybe TRBD2 (6 bases). Germline lookup yields CDR1 SGHNT and CDR2 YYREEE (reference sequence). V was pared by 4 bases and J by 10 bases, with 18 bases between. The CDR3 length is 14 residues. The CDR3 DNA is TGTGCCAGCAGCCAGCGGGCCCTGCAGCGGGAGCAGTTCTTC. Protein sequence: CASSQRALQREQFF. Full variable domain (remainder filled in from reference TRBV5-4 and TRBJ2-1): ETGVTQSPTHLIKTRGQQVTLRCSSQSGHNTVSWYQQALGQGPQFIFQYYREEENGRGNFPPRFSGLQFPNYSSELNVNALELDDSALYLCASSQRALQREQFFGPGTRLTVL.

Comment on this clone: At one end, the junction sequence differs from germline, possibly due to a read error. CDR3 amino acids: CASRHRYRGTEAFF. CDR3 in DNA: TGTGCCAGCCGCCATCGTTACAGGGGCACTGAAGCTTTCTTT. The rearrangement links TRBV3-1 (or the pseudogene TRBV3-2) to TRBJ1-1, with TRBD1 matching 7 bases. The CDR3 extends over 14 amino acids. Looked up from germline, CDR1 is LGHDT and CDR2 is YNNKEL (reference sequence).

This clone was recorded only once. This chain connects TRBV18 to TRBJ2-5; D gene uncertain. The CDR3 length is 13 residues. The germline V gene has CDR1 KGHSH and CDR2 LQKENI. Trimming took off 6 bases at V and 5 bases at J, with 13 bases between the two ends. The CDR3 spells CASSLKETETQYF. The DNA of the CDR3 is TGTGCCAGCTCCCTTAAGGAGACGGAGACCCAGTACTTC.

The gene calls are TRBV5-5 and TRBJ2-5, with TRBD2 matching over 8 bases. J gave up 2 bases and V 0 bases, and 9 bases lay outside the gene matches. The CDR3 is made up of 17 amino acids. Germline V gives CDR1 SGHKS, CDR2 YYEKEE (reference sequence). DNA of the CDR3: TGTGCCAGCAGCTTGGGTTTTGCGGGGGGAGTTCAAGAGACCCAGTACTTC. Translating gives CASSLGFAGGVQETQYF.

This chain links TRBV6-5 with TRBJ1-2; 9 nucleotides agree with TRBD1. Per the germline V gene, CDR1 is MNHEY and CDR2 is SVGAGI. Trimming at V came to 5 bases and at J to 4 bases, leaving 5 bases not matched to a gene. The length of the CDR3 is 14 residues. CDR3 DNA: TGTGCCAGCAGTCGGGACAGGGAGGGCTATGGCTACACCTTC. This sequence encodes CASSRDREGYGYTF.

This chain uses TRBV18 with TRBJ2-3; TRBD2 agrees at 11 bases. V lost 6 bases and J lost 2; bases outside the gene matches: 7. Looked up from germline, CDR1 is KGHSH and CDR2 is LQKENI. The CDR3 covers 16 residues. CDR3 bases: TGTGCCAGCTCGACTAGCGGGGCCCTCTCCACAGATACGCAGTATTTT. Translation gives CASSTSGALSTDTQYF. Supplemented by reference TRBV18 and TRBJ2-3, the full variable domain reads NAGVMQNPRHLVRRRGQEARLRCSPMKGHSHVYWYRQLPEEGLKFMVYLQKENIIDESGMPKERFSAEFPKEGPSILRIQQVVRGDSAAYFCASSTSGALSTDTQYFGPGTRLTVL.

The chain combines TRBV11-2 with TRBJ2-1, with 8 bases lining up with TRBD2. The V gene end was trimmed by 7 bases and the J gene end by 7 bases; junction bases not matched to a gene: 12. This CDR3 comprises 15 residues. Germline CDR1 and CDR2: SGHAT and FQNNGV. The CDR3 bases are TGTGCCAGCACCCTAGGACGGGGGGGCCTTAATGAGCAGTTCTTC. Translating gives CASTLGRGGLNEQFF. Together with reference TRBV11-2 and TRBJ2-1, the CDR3 gives the full variable domain: EAGVAQSPRYKIIEKRQSVAFWCNPISGHATLYWYQQILGQGPKLLIQFQNNGVVDDSQLPKDRFSAERLKGVDSTLKIQPAKLEDSAVYLCASTLGRGGLNEQFFGPGTRLTVL.

This clone was picked up one time. The chain employs TRBV6-5 and TRBJ2-7, with TRBD2 as a possible D gene (6 bases). This CDR3 comprises 14 residues. Per germline, CDR1 MNHEY and CDR2 SVGAGI. Trimming stripped 7 bases from V and 4 bases from J, with 17 bases between. The CDR3 nucleotides are TGTGCCAGCAAGGGGACTCCTCGGGAGTACGAGCAGTACTTC. This encodes CASKGTPREYEQYF.

The V call is TRBV2, the J call TRBJ1-2; TRBD1 matches at 8 bases. Trimming at V came to 3 bases and at J to 3 bases, leaving 0 bases not matched to a gene. The CDR3 loop spans 13 amino acids. The germline V gene encodes CDR1 SNHLY and CDR2 FYNNEI. The CDR3 reads CASSETGDYGYTF. CDR3 DNA: TGTGCCAGCAGTGAGACAGGGGACTATGGCTACACCTTC.

This sequence joins TRBV28 and TRBJ1-3, with D maybe TRBD1 (5 bases). This CDR3 is 17 amino acids long. The V end lost 2 bases, the J end lost 2 bases, and 16 bases lay between the germline ends. Germline CDR1 and CDR2: MDHEN and SYDVKM. The CDR3 is CASSLAGRRGPGNTIYF. For the CDR3, the DNA is TGTGCCAGCAGTTTAGCAGGGCGTCGAGGCCCTGGAAACACCATATATTTT.

The chain carries TRBV3-1 (or the pseudogene TRBV3-2) and TRBJ1-1, with D uncertain. V was cut by 1 base and J by 5 bases, with 17 bases left in between. The CDR3 totals 16 residues. Germline V lookup: CDR1 LGHDT, CDR2 YNNKEL (reference sequence). CDR3 in DNA: TGTGCCAGCAGCCAAGCCTTAGCGGGTTTGGGGACTGAAGCTTTCTTT. The encoded protein is CASSQALAGLGTEAFF.

V usage is TRBV13 and J usage is TRBJ1-5, with 8 bases lining up with TRBD1. J gave up 8 bases and V 4 bases, and 7 bases lay outside the gene matches. CDR1 and CDR2 from the germline V gene are PRHDT and FYEKMQ (reference sequence). The CDR3 sequence is 14 residues long. For the CDR3, the DNA is TGTGCCAGCAGCTCCCGTGACAGGGGTGAGCCCCAGCATTTT. This encodes CASSSRDRGEPQHF.

The CDR3 sequence is CASSPDRPNQPQHF. The CDR3 bases are TGTGCCAGCAGTCCAGACAGGCCAAATCAGCCCCAGCATTTT. The chain combines TRBV6-6 with TRBJ1-5, with D maybe TRBD1 (6 bases). CDR1 is MNHNY, CDR2 SVGAGI, per germline (reference sequence). V gave up 5 bases and J gave up 4 bases, with 12 bases separating them. The CDR3 sequence is 14 residues long.

This chain uses TRBV12-5 with TRBJ2-7, with 8 bases identical to TRBD2. Per the germline V gene, CDR1 is LGHNT and CDR2 is FRNRAP. V was clipped by 0 bases and J by 3 bases; unmatched bases: 10. This CDR3 comprises 17 residues. The CDR3 protein is CASGLVRGGNPLYEQYF. CDR3 DNA sequence: TGTGCTAGTGGTTTGGTACGGGGGGGGAACCCTCTCTACGAGCAGTACTTC.

This chain uses TRBV7-3 with TRBJ2-3; D call uncertain. Deletions cut 3 bases from V and 0 bases from J, with 4 bases between. Per the germline V gene, CDR1 is SGHTA and CDR2 is FQGTGA. CDR3 length: 13 amino acids. The CDR3 nucleotides read TGTGCCAGCAGCTTCAGTAGCACAGATACGCAGTATTTT. Residues: CASSFSSTDTQYF.

The V and J genes are TRBV30 and TRBJ2-6; TRBD1 matches at 12 bases. CDR3 length: 18 amino acids. Germline V gene sequence: CDR1 GTSNPN, CDR2 SVGIG (reference sequence). V was pared by 3 bases and J by 4 bases, with 10 bases of the junction left unmatched. CDR3: CAWRALWDRGQGANVLTF. The CDR3 bases are TGTGCCTGGAGGGCCCTTTGGGACAGGGGGCAAGGGGCCAACGTCCTGACTTTC. Supplemented by reference TRBV30 and TRBJ2-6, the full variable domain reads SQTIHQWPATLVQPVGSPLSLECTVEGTSNPNLYWYRQAAGRGLQLLFYSVGIGQISSEVPQNLSASRPQDRQFILSSKKLLLSDSGFYLCAWRALWDRGQGANVLTFGAGSRLTVL.

This clone was seen only once. CDR3 bases: TGTGCCAGCAGCTTGGCGGGGTTGACTGAAGCTTTCTTT. The encoded protein is CASSLAGLTEAFF. The chain employs TRBV5-6 and TRBJ1-1; D remains unclear. Germline values: CDR1 SGHDT, CDR2 YYEEEE. The CDR3 has 13 residues. The V gene lost 0 bases and the J gene lost 5 bases, with 8 bases spanning the gap.

The V call is TRBV11-2, the J call TRBJ2-3; 8 bases line up with TRBD2. V lost 1 base to trimming and J lost 4 bases; unmatched junction nucleotides: 7. In germline, CDR1 is SGHAT, CDR2 FQNNGV. CDR3 length: 16 amino acids. In nucleotides, the CDR3 is TGTGCCAGCAGCTTAGGTTTTAGCGGGGAATCAGATACGCAGTATTTT. As protein: CASSLGFSGESDTQYF.

The gene calls are TRBV7-9 and TRBJ1-6, with D perhaps matching TRBD1 (6 bases). Trimming took 1 base from V and 7 from J, leaving 11 bases between them. The V gene's germline CDR1 is SEHNR and CDR2 FQNEAQ (reference sequence). The CDR3 extends over 15 amino acids. CDR3 in amino acids: CASSLGTGLNSPLHF. In nucleotides, the CDR3 is TGTGCCAGCAGCTTAGGAACAGGGTTGAATTCACCCCTCCACTTT.

V gene TRBV5-1 combines with J gene TRBJ1-1; 8 bases map to TRBD1. Germline V CDR1 and CDR2: SGHRS, YFSETQ. The CDR3 totals 15 residues. Unmatched junction bases numbered 5, after V lost 0 bases and J lost 4 bases. CDR3 region: CASSLGQGAITEAFF. CDR3 coding DNA: TGCGCCAGCAGCTTGGGCCAGGGGGCGATCACTGAAGCTTTCTTT.

The chain uses TRBV19 and TRBJ1-5; D perhaps matches TRBD1 (6 bases). Trimming cost V 4 bases and J 4 bases, with 14 bases left between them. The CDR3 extends over 15 amino acids. Germline CDR1 and CDR2: LNHDA and SQIVND (reference sequence). The CDR3 DNA reads as TGTGCCAGTAGTACAGGGGCCGCGGGTAATCAGCCCCAGCATTTT. This encodes CASSTGAAGNQPQHF.